Presented here are 20 T cell receptor beta chains from one specimen sequenced in a study of cytomegalovirus exposure and HLA in healthy donors. Researchers ran the PCR with 60 Vbeta and 13 Jbeta primers. Only in-frame clones appear in the TCRdb table, and some are missing; sequencing was by immunoSEQ multiplex PCR. The sample table sets out about 200,000 clones. Material: PBMCs. All receptors come from a boy aged 5-17 years in good health and CMV-seronegative.

The chain uses TRBV2 and TRBJ1-1; D possibly corresponds to TRBD1 (6 bases). Trimming stripped 11 bases from V and 7 bases from J, with 14 bases between. The germline V gene has CDR1 SNHLY and CDR2 FYNNEI. The CDR3 sequence is 11 residues long. Written as DNA, the CDR3 is TGTGCCGGGGGCCTCCGGGGTGAAGCTTTCTTT. Translating it yields CAGGLRGEAFF.

The V call is TRBV6-6, the J call TRBJ1-1, with 7 bases aligning to TRBD1. This CDR3 is 14 amino acids long. Trimming cost V 2 bases and J 0 bases; bases outside gene matches: 0. The germline V gene encodes CDR1 MNHNY and CDR2 SVGAGI (reference sequence). CDR3 sequence: CASSYGTVNTEAFF. CDR3 nucleotides: TGTGCCAGCAGTTACGGGACAGTGAACACTGAAGCTTTCTTT.

This chain joins TRBV6-5 and TRBJ1-5; a weak D match, TRBD1 (5 bases). Germline V lookup: CDR1 MNHEY, CDR2 SVGAGI. CDR3 length: 15 amino acids. V was cut by 6 bases and J by 7 bases, with 19 bases left in between. CDR3 loop: CASRRTPLGGQPQHF. In DNA form, the CDR3 reads TGTGCCAGCAGGCGAACCCCCCTCGGGGGGCAGCCCCAGCATTTT.

J is TRBJ1-5 and V is TRBV7-2, with D hard to call. From germline, CDR1 is SGHTA and CDR2 FQGNSA. Trimming removed 2 bases at V and 0 bases at J, with 8 bases between. The CDR3 is 15 residues long. For the CDR3, the DNA is TGTGCCAGCAGCTTAATCGCAGGTAGCAATCAGCCCCAGCATTTT. This encodes CASSLIAGSNQPQHF.

The chain couples TRBV10-3 to TRBJ1-1, with 8 nucleotides matching TRBD1. V shed 4 bases, J shed 4 bases, and the junction held 8 bases outside the gene matches. Per the germline V gene, CDR1 is ENHRY and CDR2 is SYGVKD. The CDR3 has 15 amino acids. CDR3 residues: CAISGSGGFGTEAFF. The CDR3 DNA is TGTGCCATCAGTGGGTCAGGGGGCTTTGGCACTGAAGCTTTCTTT.

V is TRBV5-1 and J is TRBJ2-7; 9 nucleotides align to TRBD1. The trim removed 4 bases at V and 2 bases at J, leaving 4 bases unmatched. This CDR3 is built from 14 residues. Per the germline V gene, CDR1 is SGHRS and CDR2 is YFSETQ. The CDR3 region has the DNA TGCGCCAGCAGCAAGGGACAGGGCCCCTACGAGCAGTACTTC. Protein: CASSKGQGPYEQYF.

This chain uses TRBV15 with TRBJ1-1; weak D call: TRBD1 (5 bases). The CDR3 contains 14 residues. CDR1 is LNHNV and CDR2 is YYDKDF in the germline V gene (reference sequence). V lost 7 bases, J lost 3 bases, and 15 bases lay in between. This CDR3 is CATTLTQGHTEAFF. The CDR3 DNA reads TGTGCCACCACCTTAACCCAGGGCCACACTGAAGCTTTCTTT. The full variable domain, in which reference TRBV15 and TRBJ1-1 provide the parts outside the CDR3, is DAMVIQNPRYQVTQFGKPVTLSCSQTLNHNVMYWYQQKSSQAPKLLFHYYDKDFNNEADTPDNFQSRRPNTSFCFLDIRSPGLGDTAMYLCATTLTQGHTEAFFGQGTRLTVV.

The chain links TRBV7-3 to TRBJ2-5; D gene ambiguous. Per the germline V gene, CDR1 is SGHTA and CDR2 is FQGTGA. This CDR3 region has 12 residues. V was pared by 6 bases and J by 0 bases, with 5 bases between. DNA of the CDR3: TGTGCCAGCAGTTCGTACCAAGAGACCCAGTACTTC. It yields the protein CASSSYQETQYF.

The chain is built from TRBV4-1 and TRBJ2-7, with 7 bases lining up with TRBD1. V dropped 3 bases and J dropped 2; count of bases not matched to a gene: 7. Germline V gene sequence: CDR1 MGHRA, CDR2 YSYEKL. The CDR3 runs to 15 residues. The CDR3 region is CASSHLGTAPYEQYF. CDR3 DNA: TGCGCCAGCAGCCACCTCGGGACAGCTCCCTACGAGCAGTACTTC.

This rearrangement joins TRBV6-5 to TRBJ1-1; 8 positions match TRBD1. Trimming at V came to 5 bases and at J to 0 bases, leaving 5 bases not matched to a gene. The germline V gene encodes CDR1 MNHEY and CDR2 SVGAGI. The CDR3 totals 15 residues. The DNA for the CDR3 is TGTGCCAGCAGTCAAACAGGGGGGATGAACACTGAAGCTTTCTTT. Translated, it gives CASSQTGGMNTEAFF.

This sequence joins TRBV5-3 and TRBJ1-5; perhaps TRBD1 as D (5 bases). TRBV5-3 is an ORF; its function is uncertain. This CDR3 is 15 amino acids long. With 1 base removed from V and 3 bases from J, the gap between germline ends came to 11 bases. CDR3: CARSLKGQFNQPQHF. As DNA, the CDR3 is TGTGCCAGAAGCTTGAAGGGGCAGTTCAATCAGCCCCAGCATTTT.

This chain joins TRBV27 and TRBJ1-2, with TRBD1 matching 7 bases. The ends lost 4 bases at V and 5 bases at J; junction bases unmatched: 7. The germline CDR1 and CDR2 sequences are MNHEY and SMNVEV (reference sequence). The CDR3 consists of 14 residues. In DNA form, the CDR3 reads TGTGCCAGCAGTTCCACCAGGGGGGAGTATGGCTACACCTTC. The encoded protein is CASSSTRGEYGYTF.

The rearrangement links TRBV6-4 to TRBJ1-1; tentative D call: TRBD1 (5 bases). Trimming took 3 bases from V and 1 from J, leaving 9 bases between them. CDR1 is MRHNA, CDR2 SNTAGT, per germline. This CDR3 has 14 residues. In DNA, the CDR3 is TGTGCCAGCAGTGATACGACAGAGAACACTGAAGCTTTCTTT. Amino acid sequence: CASSDTTENTEAFF.

This chain connects TRBV19 to TRBJ1-2; unclear D gene. The CDR3 contains 13 residues. The V gene lost 3 bases and the J gene lost 5 bases, with 10 bases spanning the gap. Germline V lookup: CDR1 LNHDA, CDR2 SQIVND (reference sequence). CDR3 amino acids: CASSMVRDYGYTF. The CDR3 DNA is TGTGCCAGTAGTATGGTTCGGGATTATGGCTACACCTTC. Supplemented by reference TRBV19 and TRBJ1-2, the full variable domain reads DGGITQSPKYLFRKEGQNVTLSCEQNLNHDAMYWYRQDPGQGLRLIYYSQIVNDFQKGDIAEGYSVSREKKESFPLTVTSAQKNPTAFYLCASSMVRDYGYTFGSGTRLTVV.

J is TRBJ2-5 and V is TRBV7-6; 10 bases map to TRBD2. The DNA end lines up better with TRBJ2-7; the J call may be wrong. The CDR3 is made up of 16 amino acids. Germline CDR1 and CDR2: SGHVS and FNYEAQ. CDR3 residues: CASSHLLAGETYEQYF. The DNA for the CDR3 is TGTGCCAGCAGCCATCTCCTAGCGGGGGAGACCTACGAGCAGTACTTC.

Here the CDR3 reads CASSERFGPSTDTQYF. In DNA, the CDR3 is TGTGCCAGCAGTGAGAGGTTCGGTCCTAGCACAGATACGCAGTATTTT. The chain carries TRBV25-1 and TRBJ2-3, with D unresolved. The CDR3 consists of 16 residues. Trimming removed 3 bases from V and 0 bases from J, with 13 bases in between. Germline V gene sequence: CDR1 MGHDK, CDR2 SYGVNS. Based on the CDR3 plus reference TRBV25-1 and TRBJ2-3, the full variable domain is EADIYQTPRYLVIGTGKKITLECSQTMGHDKMYWYQQDPGMELHLIHYSYGVNSTEKGDLSSESTVSRIRTEHFPLTLESARPSHTSQYLCASSERFGPSTDTQYFGPGTRLTVL.

V gene TRBV9 combines with J gene TRBJ2-1, with TRBD2 matching 10 bases. V trimming: 4 bases; J trimming: 3 bases; junction bases outside the gene matches: 4. In germline, CDR1 is SGDLS, CDR2 YYNGEE. The length of the CDR3 is 15 residues. DNA for the CDR3: TGTGCCAGCAGCAAGACTAGCGGGTTCTACAATGAGCAGTTCTTC. Amino acid sequence: CASSKTSGFYNEQFF.

This chain links TRBV19 with TRBJ2-1; TRBD2 matches at 12 bases. The CDR3 contains 15 residues. Germline V gene sequence: CDR1 LNHDA, CDR2 SQIVND (reference sequence). The V segment lost 4 bases and the J segment 3 bases; nucleotides outside the gene matches: 1. The CDR3 here is CASSTSGGVYNEQFF. In DNA form, the CDR3 reads TGTGCCAGTAGTACTAGCGGGGGGGTCTACAATGAGCAGTTCTTC.

The chain employs TRBV30 and TRBJ1-4; D is unclear. Germline V lookup: CDR1 GTSNPN, CDR2 SVGIG (reference sequence). CDR3 length: 15 amino acids. Trimming stripped 2 bases from V and 8 bases from J, with 18 bases between. The CDR3, as DNA: TGTGCCTGGAGTCGCTCCGGAGGTGGTTGGGAAAAACTGTTTTTT. It yields the protein CAWSRSGGGWEKLFF.

J is TRBJ2-5 and V is TRBV6-5; D is undetermined. V was shortened by 0 bases and J by 2 bases, with 7 bases between the two germline ends. Germline CDR1 MNHEY, CDR2 SVGAGI. The length of the CDR3 is 14 residues. CDR3 protein: CASSYSNYQETQYF. CDR3 nucleotide sequence: TGTGCCAGCAGTTACTCAAACTATCAAGAGACCCAGTACTTC.